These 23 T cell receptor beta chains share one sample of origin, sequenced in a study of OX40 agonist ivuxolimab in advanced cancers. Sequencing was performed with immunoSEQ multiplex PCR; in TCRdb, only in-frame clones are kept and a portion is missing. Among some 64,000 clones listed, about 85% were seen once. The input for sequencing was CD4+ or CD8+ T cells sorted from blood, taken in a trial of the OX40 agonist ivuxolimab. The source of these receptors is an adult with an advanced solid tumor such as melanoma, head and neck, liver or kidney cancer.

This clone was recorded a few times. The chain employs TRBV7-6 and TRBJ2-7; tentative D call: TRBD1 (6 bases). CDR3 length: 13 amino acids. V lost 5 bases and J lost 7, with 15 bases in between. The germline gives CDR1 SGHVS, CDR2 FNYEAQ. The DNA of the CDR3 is TGTGCCAGCAGCAAGGGACACCTAAAAGAGCAGTACTTC. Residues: CASSKGHLKEQYF. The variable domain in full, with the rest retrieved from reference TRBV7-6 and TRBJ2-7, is GAGVSQSPRYKVTKRGQDVALRCDPISGHVSLYWYRQALGQGPEFLTYFNYEAQQDKSGLPNDRFSAERPEGSISTLTIQRTEQRDSAMYRCASSKGHLKEQYFGPGTRLTVT.

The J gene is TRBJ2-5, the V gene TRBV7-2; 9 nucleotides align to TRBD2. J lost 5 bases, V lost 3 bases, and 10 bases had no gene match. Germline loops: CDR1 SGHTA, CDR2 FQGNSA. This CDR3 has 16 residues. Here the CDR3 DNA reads TGTGCCAGCAGCTTGGCCCTGGCGGGGGGGCGCGAGACCCAGTACTTC. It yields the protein CASSLALAGGRETQYF.

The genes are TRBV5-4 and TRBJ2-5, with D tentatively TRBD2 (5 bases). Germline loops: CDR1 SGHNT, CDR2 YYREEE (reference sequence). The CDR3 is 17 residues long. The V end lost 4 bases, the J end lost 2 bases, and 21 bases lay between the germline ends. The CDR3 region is CASSPLGGRTSQETQYF. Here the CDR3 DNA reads TGTGCCAGCAGCCCCCTCGGCGGGCGGACCTCTCAAGAGACCCAGTACTTC.

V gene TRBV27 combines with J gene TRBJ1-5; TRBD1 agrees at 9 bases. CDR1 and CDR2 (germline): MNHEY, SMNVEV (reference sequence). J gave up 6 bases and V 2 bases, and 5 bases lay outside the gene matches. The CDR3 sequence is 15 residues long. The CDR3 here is CASSLGTGLSQPQHF. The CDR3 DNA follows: TGTGCCAGCAGTTTAGGGACAGGGCTCAGTCAGCCCCAGCATTTT.

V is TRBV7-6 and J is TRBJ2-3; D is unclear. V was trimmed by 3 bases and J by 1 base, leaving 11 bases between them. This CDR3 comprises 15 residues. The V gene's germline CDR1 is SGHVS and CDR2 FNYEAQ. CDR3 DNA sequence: TGTGCCAGCAGCTTTGTTGGGCACGGCACAGATACGCAGTATTTT. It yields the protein CASSFVGHGTDTQYF.

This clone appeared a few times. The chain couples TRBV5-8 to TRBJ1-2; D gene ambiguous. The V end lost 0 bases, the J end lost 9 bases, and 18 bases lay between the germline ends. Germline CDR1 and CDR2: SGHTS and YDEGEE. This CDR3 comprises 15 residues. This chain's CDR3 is CASSLGVSGETSYTF. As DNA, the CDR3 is TGTGCCAGCAGCTTGGGGGTGTCCGGGGAAACGAGCTACACCTTC.

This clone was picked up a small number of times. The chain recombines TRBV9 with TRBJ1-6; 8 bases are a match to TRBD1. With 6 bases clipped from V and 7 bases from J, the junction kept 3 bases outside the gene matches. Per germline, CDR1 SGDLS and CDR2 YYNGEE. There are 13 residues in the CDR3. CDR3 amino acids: CASKRTGNSPLHF. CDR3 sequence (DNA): TGTGCCAGCAAACGGACAGGGAATTCACCCCTCCACTTT. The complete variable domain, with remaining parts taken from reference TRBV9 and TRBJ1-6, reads DSGVTQTPKHLITATGQRVTLRCSPRSGDLSVYWYQQSLDQGLQFLIQYYNGEERAKGNILERFSAQQFPDLHSELNLSSLELGDSALYFCASKRTGNSPLHFGNGTRLTVT.

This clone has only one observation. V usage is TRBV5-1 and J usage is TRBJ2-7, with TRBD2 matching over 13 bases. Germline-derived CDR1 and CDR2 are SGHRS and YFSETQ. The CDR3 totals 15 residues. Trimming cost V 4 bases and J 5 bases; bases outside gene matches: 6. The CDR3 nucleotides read TGCGCCAGCAGCCGCCAAACTAGCGGGGGGGACGAGCAGTACTTC. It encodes CASSRQTSGGDEQYF.

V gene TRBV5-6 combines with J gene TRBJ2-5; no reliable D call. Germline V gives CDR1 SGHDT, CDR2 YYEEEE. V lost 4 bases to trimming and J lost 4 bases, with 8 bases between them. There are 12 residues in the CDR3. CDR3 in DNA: TGTGCCAGCAGCAATCGAGGAGAGACCCAGTACTTC. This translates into CASSNRGETQYF.

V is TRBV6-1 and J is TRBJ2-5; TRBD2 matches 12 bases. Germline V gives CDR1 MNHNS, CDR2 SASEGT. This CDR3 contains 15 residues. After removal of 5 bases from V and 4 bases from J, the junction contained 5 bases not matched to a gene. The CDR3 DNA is TGTGCCAGCAGTAAGGGACTAGCGGGCGGAGAGACCCAGTACTTC. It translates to CASSKGLAGGETQYF.

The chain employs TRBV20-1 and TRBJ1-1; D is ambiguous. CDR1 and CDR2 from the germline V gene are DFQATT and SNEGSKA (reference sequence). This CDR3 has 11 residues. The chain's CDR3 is CSGFWETEAFF. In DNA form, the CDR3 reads TGCAGCGGATTTTGGGAAACTGAAGCTTTCTTT.

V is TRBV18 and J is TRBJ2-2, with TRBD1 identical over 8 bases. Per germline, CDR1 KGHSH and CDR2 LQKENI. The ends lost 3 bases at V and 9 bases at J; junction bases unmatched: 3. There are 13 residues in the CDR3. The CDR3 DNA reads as TGTGCCAGCTCACCGACAGGGGTTTGGGAGCTGTTTTTT. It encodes CASSPTGVWELFF.

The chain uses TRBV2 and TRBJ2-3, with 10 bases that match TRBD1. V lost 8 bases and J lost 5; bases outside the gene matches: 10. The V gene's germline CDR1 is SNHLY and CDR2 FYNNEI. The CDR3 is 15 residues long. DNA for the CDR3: TGTGCCAGCCAAGTACCGGGACAGGGGAGAGATACGCAGTATTTT. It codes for CASQVPGQGRDTQYF. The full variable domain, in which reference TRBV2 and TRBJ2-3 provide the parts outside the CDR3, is EPEVTQTPSHQVTQMGQEVILRCVPISNHLYFYWYRQILGQKVEFLVSFYNNEISEKSEIFDDQFSVERPDGSNFTLKIRSTKLEDSAMYFCASQVPGQGRDTQYFGPGTRLTVL.

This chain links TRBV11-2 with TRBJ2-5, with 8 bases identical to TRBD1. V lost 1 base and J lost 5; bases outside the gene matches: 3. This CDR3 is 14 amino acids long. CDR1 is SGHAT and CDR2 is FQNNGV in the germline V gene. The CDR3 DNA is TGTGCCAGCAGCTTAGGGACAGGGTACGAGACCCAGTACTTC. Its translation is CASSLGTGYETQYF.

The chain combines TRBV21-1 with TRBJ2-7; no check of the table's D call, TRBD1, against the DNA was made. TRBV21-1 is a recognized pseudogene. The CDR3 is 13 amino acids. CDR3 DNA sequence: TGTGCCAGCGCCAGGGGCCGAACCTACGAGCAGTACTTC. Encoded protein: CASARGRTYEQYF.

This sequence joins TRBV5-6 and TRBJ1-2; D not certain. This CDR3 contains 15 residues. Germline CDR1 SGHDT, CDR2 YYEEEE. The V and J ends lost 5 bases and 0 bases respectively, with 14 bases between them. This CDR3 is CASREETAANYGYTF. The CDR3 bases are TGTGCCAGCAGAGAGGAGACCGCAGCTAACTATGGCTACACCTTC.

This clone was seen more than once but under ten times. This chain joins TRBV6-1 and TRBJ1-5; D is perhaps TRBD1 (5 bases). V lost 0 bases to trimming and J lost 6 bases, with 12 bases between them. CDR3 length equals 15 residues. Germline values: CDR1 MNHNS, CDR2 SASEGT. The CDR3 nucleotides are TGTGCCAGCAGTGAAGCTCCGGGGCGAGGTCAGCCCCAGCATTTT. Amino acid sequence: CASSEAPGRGQPQHF.

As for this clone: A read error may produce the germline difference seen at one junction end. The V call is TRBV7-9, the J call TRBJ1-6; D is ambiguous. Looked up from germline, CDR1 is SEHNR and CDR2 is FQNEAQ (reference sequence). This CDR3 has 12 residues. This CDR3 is CASSSDNSPLHF. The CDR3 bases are TGTGCCAGCAGCTCCGATAATTCACCCCTCCACTTT.

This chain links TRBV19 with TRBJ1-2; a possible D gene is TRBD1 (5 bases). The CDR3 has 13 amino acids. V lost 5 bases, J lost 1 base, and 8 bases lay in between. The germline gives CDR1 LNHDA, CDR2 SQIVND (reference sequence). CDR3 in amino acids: CASSFDSNYGYTF. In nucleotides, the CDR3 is TGTGCCAGTAGTTTTGACAGTAACTATGGCTACACCTTC. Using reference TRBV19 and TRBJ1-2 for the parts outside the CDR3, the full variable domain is DGGITQSPKYLFRKEGQNVTLSCEQNLNHDAMYWYRQDPGQGLRLIYYSQIVNDFQKGDIAEGYSVSREKKESFPLTVTSAQKNPTAFYLCASSFDSNYGYTFGSGTRLTVV.

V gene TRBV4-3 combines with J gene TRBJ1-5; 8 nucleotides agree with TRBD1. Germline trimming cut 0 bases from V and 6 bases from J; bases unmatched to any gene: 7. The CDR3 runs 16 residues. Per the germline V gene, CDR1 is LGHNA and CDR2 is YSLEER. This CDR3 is CASSQDQSGGGQPQHF. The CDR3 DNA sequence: TGCGCCAGCAGCCAAGATCAGTCAGGGGGCGGTCAGCCCCAGCATTTT.

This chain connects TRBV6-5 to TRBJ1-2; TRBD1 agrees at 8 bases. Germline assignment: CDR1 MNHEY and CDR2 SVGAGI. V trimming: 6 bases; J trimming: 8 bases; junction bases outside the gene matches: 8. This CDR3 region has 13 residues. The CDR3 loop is CASRSDRARGYTF. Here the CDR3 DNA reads TGTGCCAGCAGATCGGACAGGGCTCGCGGCTACACCTTC.

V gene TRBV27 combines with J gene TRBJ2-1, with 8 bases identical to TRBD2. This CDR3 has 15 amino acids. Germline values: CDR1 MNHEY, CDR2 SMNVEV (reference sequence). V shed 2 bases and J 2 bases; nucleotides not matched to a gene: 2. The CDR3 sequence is CASSLRGGPYNEQFF. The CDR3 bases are TGTGCCAGCAGTTTACGCGGGGGGCCCTACAATGAGCAGTTCTTC.

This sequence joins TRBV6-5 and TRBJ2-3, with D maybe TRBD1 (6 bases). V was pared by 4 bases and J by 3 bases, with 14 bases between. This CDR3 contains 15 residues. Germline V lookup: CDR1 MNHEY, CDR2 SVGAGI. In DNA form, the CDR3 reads TGTGCCAGCAGTTCTCCCAGGGGCCCAACAGATACGCAGTATTTT. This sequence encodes CASSSPRGPTDTQYF.